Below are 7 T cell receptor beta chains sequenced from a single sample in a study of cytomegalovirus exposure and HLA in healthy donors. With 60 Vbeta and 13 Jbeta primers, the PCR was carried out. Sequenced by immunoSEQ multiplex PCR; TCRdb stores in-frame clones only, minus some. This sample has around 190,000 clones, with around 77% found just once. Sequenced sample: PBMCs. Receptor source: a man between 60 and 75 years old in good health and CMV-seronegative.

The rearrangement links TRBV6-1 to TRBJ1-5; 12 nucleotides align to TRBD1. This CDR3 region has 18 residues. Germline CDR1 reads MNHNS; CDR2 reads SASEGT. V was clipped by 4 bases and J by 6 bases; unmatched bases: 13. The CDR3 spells CASSGLRDRGLRGQPQHF. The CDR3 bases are TGTGCCAGCAGTGGACTCCGGGACAGGGGGCTCAGGGGTCAGCCCCAGCATTTT.

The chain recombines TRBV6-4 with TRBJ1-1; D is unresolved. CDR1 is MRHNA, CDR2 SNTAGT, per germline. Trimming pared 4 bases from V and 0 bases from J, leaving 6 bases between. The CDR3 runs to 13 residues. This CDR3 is CASSGEMNTEAFF. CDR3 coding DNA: TGTGCCAGCAGTGGAGAGATGAACACTGAAGCTTTCTTT.

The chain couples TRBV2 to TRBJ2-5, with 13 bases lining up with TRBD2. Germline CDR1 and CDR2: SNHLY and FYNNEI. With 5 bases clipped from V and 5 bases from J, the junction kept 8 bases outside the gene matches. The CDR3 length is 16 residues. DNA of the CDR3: TGTGCCAGCAGTCGCCCCCCGGGACTAGCGGGGGAGACCCAGTACTTC. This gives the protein CASSRPPGLAGETQYF.

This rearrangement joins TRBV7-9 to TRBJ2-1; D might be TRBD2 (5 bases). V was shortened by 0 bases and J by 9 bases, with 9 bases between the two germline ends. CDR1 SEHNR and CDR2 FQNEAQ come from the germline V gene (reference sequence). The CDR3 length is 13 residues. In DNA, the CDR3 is TGTGCCAGCAGCTTAGCGGGAGCCTCTGAGCAGTTCTTC. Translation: CASSLAGASEQFF.

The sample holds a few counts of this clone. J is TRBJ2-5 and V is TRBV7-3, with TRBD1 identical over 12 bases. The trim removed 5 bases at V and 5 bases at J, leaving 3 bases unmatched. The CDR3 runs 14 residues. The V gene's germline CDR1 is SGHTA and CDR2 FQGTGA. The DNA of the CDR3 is TGTGCCAGCAGCGGGACAGGGGGCAGGGAGACCCAGTACTTC. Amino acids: CASSGTGGRETQYF. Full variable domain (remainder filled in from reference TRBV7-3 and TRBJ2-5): GAGVSQTPSNKVTEKGKYVELRCDPISGHTALYWYRQSLGQGPEFLIYFQGTGAADDSGLPNDRFFAVRPEGSVSTLKIQRTERGDSAVYLCASSGTGGRETQYFGPGTRLLVL.

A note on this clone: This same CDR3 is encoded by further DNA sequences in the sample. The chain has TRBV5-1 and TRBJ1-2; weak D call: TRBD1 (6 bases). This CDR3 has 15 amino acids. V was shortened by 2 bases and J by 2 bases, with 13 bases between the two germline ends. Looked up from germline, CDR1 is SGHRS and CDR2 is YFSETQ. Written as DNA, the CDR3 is TGCGCCAGCAGCTTACCCGAGGACAGAAACTATGGCTACACCTTC. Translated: CASSLPEDRNYGYTF.

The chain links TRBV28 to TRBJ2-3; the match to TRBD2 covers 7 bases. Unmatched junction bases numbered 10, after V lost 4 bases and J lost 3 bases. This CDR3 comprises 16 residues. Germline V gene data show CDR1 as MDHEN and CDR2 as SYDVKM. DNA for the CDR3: TGTGCCAGCAGTTCGCAGCGGGATAGGGGAACAGATACGCAGTATTTT. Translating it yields CASSSQRDRGTDTQYF.